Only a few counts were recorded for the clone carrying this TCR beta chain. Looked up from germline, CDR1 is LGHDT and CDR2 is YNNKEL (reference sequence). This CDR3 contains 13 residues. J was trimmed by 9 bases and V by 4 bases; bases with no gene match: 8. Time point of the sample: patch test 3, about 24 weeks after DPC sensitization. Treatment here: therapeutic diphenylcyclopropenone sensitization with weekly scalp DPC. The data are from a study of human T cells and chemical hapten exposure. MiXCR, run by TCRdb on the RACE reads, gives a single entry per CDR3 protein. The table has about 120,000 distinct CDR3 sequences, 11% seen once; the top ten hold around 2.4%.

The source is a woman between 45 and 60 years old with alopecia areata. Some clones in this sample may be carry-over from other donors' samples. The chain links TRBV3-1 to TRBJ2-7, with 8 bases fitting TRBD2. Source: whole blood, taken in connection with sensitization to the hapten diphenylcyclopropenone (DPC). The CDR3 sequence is CASSPIAGFGQYF. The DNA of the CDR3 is TGTGCCAGCAGCCCAATAGCGGGATTCGGGCAGTACTTC.